Sequencing of this T cell receptor beta chain was carried out in a study of CD8 T cells in ankylosing spondylitis. Study-level results: Significantly higher representation of disease-linked clones was reported for matched ankylosing spondylitis synovial fluid. Certain motif variants had earlier been reported in reactive arthritis synovial fluid and blood. CD8+ by phenotype, disease-linked clones were relatively rare in peripheral blood. Typical of ankylosing spondylitis blood, it appeared, was a TCR beta motif of eight highly homologous variants.

This clonotype was counted between two and nine times. Its antigen is not identified. The CDR3 has 15 amino acids. V was cut by 3 bases and J by 5 bases, with 17 bases left in between. Germline lookup yields CDR1 DFQATT and CDR2 SNEGSKA (reference sequence). For TCR beta, libraries came from quantitative 5'-RACE with molecular barcodes. Via MiXCR, TCRdb re-called the 5' RACE reads, giving one row per CDR3 protein. The sample yields some 450,000 distinct CDR3 sequences, under 20% seen once. The chain employs TRBV20-1 and TRBJ1-5; perhaps TRBD1 as D (6 bases). The TCR sequence derives from a male donor with ankylosing spondylitis. Input material: blood, either unsorted or a sorted T cell fraction (not recorded which). The CDR3 loop reads CSARWGTRGDQPQHF. CDR3 nucleotides: TGCAGTGCTAGGTGGGGAACCAGGGGAGATCAGCCCCAGCATTTT.